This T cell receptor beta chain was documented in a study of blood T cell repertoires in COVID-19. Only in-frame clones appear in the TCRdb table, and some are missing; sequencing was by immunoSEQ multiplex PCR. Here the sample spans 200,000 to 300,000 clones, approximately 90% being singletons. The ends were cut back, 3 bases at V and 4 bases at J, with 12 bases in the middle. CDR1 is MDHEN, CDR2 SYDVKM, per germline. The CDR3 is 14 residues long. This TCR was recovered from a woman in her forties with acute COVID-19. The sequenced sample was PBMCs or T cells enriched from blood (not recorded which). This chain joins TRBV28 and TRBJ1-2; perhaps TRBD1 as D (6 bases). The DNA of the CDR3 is TGTGCCAGCAGTTTTCACAGGGTTTCCTATGGCTACACCTTC. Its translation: CASSFHRVSYGYTF.